This T cell receptor beta chain is from a study of T cells in narcolepsy. A note on this clone: Antigen unknown.

CDR3 length: 12 amino acids. Germline V lookup: CDR1 MNHEY, CDR2 SVGAGI. V lost 0 bases, J lost 8 bases, and 4 bases lay in between. Overall study findings and caveats: Blood of same and different patients, but not healthy controls, reportedly held recurring autoreactive clonotypes.

The assay was immunoSEQ multiplex PCR, and TCRdb's table has in-frame clones only and misses some. The data contain about 17,000 clones, over 75% of them singletons. Sequenced material: memory (CD45RA-) CD4+ T cells from blood. The origin of this receptor is a human donor in good health. The J gene is TRBJ1-4, the V gene TRBV6-5; no firm D call. CDR3 residues: CASSYSGEKLFF. CDR3 nucleotide sequence: TGTGCCAGCAGTTACTCAGGGGAAAAACTGTTTTTT.